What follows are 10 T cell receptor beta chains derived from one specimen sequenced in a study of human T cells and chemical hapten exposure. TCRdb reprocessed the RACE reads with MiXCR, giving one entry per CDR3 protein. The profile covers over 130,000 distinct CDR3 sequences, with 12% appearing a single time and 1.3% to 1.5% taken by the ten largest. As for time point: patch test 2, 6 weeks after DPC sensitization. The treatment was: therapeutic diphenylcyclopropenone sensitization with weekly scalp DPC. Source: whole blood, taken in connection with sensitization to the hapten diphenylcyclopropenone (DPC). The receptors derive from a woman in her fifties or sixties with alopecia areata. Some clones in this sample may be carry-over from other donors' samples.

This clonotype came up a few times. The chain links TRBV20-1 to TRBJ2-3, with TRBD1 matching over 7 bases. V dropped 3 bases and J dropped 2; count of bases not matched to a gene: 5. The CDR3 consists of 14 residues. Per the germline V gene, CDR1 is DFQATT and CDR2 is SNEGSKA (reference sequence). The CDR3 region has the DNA TGCAGTGCTAGGCGGACAGGCCTCACAGATACGCAGTATTTT. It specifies CSARRTGLTDTQYF.

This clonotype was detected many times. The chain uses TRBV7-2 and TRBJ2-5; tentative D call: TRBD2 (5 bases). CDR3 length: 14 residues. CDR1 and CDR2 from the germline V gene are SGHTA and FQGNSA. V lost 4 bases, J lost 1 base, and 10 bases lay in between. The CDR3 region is CASSSGVRQETQYF. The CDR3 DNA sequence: TGTGCCAGCAGCTCCGGGGTCCGCCAAGAGACCCAGTACTTC.

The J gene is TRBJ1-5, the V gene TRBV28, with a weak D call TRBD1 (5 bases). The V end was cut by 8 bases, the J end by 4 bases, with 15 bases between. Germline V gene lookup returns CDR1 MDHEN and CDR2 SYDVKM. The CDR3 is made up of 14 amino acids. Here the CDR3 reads CASHTDRINQPQHF. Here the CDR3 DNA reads TGTGCCAGCCACACCGACAGAATAAATCAGCCCCAGCATTTT.

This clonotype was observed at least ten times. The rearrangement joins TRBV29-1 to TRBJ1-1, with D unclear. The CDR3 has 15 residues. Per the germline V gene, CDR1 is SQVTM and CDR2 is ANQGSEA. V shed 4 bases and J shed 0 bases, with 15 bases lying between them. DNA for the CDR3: TGCAGCGTTGTCAGTGCACCCGCTCTGAACACTGAAGCTTTCTTT. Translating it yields CSVVSAPALNTEAFF.

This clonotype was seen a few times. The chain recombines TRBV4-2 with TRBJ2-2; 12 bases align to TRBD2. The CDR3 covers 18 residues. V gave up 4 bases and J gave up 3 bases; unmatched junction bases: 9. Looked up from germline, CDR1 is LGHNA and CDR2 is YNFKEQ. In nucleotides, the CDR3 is TGTGCCAGCAGCCTCCCCGCGGCTAGCGGGAGGGACACCGGGGAGCTGTTTTTT. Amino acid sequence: CASSLPAASGRDTGELFF.

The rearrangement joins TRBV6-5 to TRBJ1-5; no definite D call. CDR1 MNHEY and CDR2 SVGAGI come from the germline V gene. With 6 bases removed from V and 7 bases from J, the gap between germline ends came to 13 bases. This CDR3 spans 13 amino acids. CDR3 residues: CASRERMHQPQHF. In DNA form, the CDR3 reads TGTGCCAGCAGGGAGAGGATGCACCAGCCCCAGCATTTT.

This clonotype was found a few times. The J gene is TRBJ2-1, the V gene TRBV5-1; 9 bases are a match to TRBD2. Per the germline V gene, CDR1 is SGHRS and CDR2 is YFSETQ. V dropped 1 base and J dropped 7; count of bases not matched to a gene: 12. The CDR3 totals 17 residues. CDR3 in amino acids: CASSLLAGGPDQNEQFF. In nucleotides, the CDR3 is TGCGCCAGCAGCTTGTTGGCGGGAGGGCCGGATCAGAATGAGCAGTTCTTC.

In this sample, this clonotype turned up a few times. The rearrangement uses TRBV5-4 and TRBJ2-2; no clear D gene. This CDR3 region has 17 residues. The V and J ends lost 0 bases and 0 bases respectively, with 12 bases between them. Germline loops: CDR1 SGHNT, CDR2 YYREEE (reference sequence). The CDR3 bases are TGTGCCAGCAGCTTGGCCTGGACGGCCGCGAACACCGGGGAGCTGTTTTTT. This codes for CASSLAWTAANTGELFF.

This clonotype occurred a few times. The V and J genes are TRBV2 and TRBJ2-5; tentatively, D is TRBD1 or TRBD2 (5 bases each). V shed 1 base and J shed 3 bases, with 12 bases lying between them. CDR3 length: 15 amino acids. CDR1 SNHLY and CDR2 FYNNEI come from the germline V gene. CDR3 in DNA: TGTGCCAGCAGTGAAGAAGAGGGACCCGAAGAGACCCAGTACTTC. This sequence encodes CASSEEEGPEETQYF. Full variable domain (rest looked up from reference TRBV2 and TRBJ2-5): EPEVTQTPSHQVTQMGQEVILRCVPISNHLYFYWYRQILGQKVEFLVSFYNNEISEKSEIFDDQFSVERPDGSNFTLKIRSTKLEDSAMYFCASSEEEGPEETQYFGPGTRLLVL.

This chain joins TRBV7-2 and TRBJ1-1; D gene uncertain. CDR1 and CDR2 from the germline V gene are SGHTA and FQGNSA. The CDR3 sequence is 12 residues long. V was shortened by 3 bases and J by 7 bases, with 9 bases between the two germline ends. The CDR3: CASSFVGREAFF. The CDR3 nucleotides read TGTGCCAGCAGCTTCGTCGGACGTGAAGCTTTCTTT. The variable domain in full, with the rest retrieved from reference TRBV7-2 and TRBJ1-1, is GAGVSQSPSNKVTEKGKDVELRCDPISGHTALYWYRQSLGQGLEFLIYFQGNSAPDKSGLPSDRFSAERTGGSVSTLTIQRTQQEDSAVYLCASSFVGREAFFGQGTRLTVV.